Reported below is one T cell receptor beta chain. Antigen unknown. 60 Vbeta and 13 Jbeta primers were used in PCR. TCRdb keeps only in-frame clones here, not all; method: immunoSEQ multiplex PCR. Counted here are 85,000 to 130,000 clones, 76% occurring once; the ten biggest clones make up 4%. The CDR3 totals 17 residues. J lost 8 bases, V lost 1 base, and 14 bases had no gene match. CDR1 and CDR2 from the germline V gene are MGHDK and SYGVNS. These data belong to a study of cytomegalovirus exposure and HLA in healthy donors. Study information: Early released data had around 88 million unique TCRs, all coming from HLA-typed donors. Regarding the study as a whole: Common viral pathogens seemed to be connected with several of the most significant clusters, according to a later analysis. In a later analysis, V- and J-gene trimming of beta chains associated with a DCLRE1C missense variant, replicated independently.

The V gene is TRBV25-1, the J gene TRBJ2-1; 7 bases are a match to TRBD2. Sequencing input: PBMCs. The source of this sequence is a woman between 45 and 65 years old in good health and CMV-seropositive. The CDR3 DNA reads TGTGCCAGCAGTGAATCCTCCCACGGACTAGTTTTCGATGAGCAGTTCTTC. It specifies CASSESSHGLVFDEQFF.